This TCR beta chain was documented in a study of shared clonotypes between healthy human individuals. Positive CCR7 selection of CD45RO-negative cells yielded the naive CD8 cells, and terminally differentiated effector memory CD45RA+ cells were excluded. The V end lost 5 bases, the J end lost 5 bases, and 17 bases lay between the germline ends. CDR3 size: 15 residues. CDR1 and CDR2 (germline): SGHAT, FQNNGV. An assay was performed, and its level was deep. The data were produced by immunoSEQ multiplex PCR, yet TCRdb's version contains in-frame clones alone and is incomplete. The sample shows about 2.1 million clones, 93% of them seen only once. This clone came up once.

The sample comprised naive CD8+ T cells from PBMCs. This TCR derives from a young man in good health. Some clones in this sample may be carry-over from other donors' samples. V gene TRBV11-2 combines with J gene TRBJ2-3, with a tentative D call TRBD2 (5 bases). This CDR3 is CASSRPSGPGDTQYF. The CDR3 region has the DNA TGTGCCAGCAGCCGTCCCAGCGGTCCAGGAGATACGCAGTATTTT.